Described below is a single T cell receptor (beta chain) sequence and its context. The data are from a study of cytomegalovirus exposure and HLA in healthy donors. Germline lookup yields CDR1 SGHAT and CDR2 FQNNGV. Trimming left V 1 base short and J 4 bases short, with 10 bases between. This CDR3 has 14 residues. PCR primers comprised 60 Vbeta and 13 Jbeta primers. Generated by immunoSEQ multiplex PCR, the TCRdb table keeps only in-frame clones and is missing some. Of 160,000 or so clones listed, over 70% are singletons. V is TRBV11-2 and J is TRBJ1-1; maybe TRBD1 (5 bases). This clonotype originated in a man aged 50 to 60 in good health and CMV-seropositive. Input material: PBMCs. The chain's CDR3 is CASSLGGGGTEAFF. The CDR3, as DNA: TGTGCCAGCAGCTTAGGGGGGGGTGGCACTGAAGCTTTCTTT. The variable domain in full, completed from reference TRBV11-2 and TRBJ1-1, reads EAGVAQSPRYKIIEKRQSVAFWCNPISGHATLYWYQQILGQGPKLLIQFQNNGVVDDSQLPKDRFSAERLKGVDSTLKIQPAKLEDSAVYLCASSLGGGGTEAFFGQGTRLTVV.